The 4 T cell receptor beta chains reported below all come from one sample, sequenced in a study of blood T cell repertoires in COVID-19. Here immunoSEQ multiplex PCR was the method, and the copy in TCRdb shows in-frame clones only, minus some. The sample lists 310,000 or so clones, approximately 90% seen once, with 4% in the top ten. The sample taken for sequencing was peripheral blood. The receptors derive from a woman aged 50 to 65 with active or convalescent COVID-19.

V usage is TRBV10-3 and J usage is TRBJ1-5, with D possibly matching TRBD1 (5 bases). The V and J ends lost 4 bases and 2 bases respectively, with 15 bases between them. The CDR3 contains 16 residues. Germline V gene lookup returns CDR1 ENHRY and CDR2 SYGVKD. CDR3 nucleotides: TGTGCCATCAGTGCGATTCAGGGAGGGGGCAATCAGCCCCAGCATTTT. Translated: CAISAIQGGGNQPQHF.

The chain uses TRBV7-2 and TRBJ1-5; D not certain. Germline assignment: CDR1 SGHTA and CDR2 FQGNSA. CDR3 length equals 15 residues. With 5 bases removed from V and 0 bases from J, the gap between germline ends came to 11 bases. The CDR3 reads CASSPDGDSNQPQHF. In DNA form, the CDR3 reads TGTGCCAGCAGCCCGGACGGGGATAGCAATCAGCCCCAGCATTTT. Drawing the rest from reference TRBV7-2 and TRBJ1-5, the complete variable domain is GAGVSQSPSNKVTEKGKDVELRCDPISGHTALYWYRQSLGQGLEFLIYFQGNSAPDKSGLPSDRFSAERTGGSVSTLTIQRTQQEDSAVYLCASSPDGDSNQPQHFGDGTRLSIL.

The chain links TRBV28 to TRBJ2-7; 14 bases are a match to TRBD2. The CDR3 sequence is 15 residues long. The V gene's germline CDR1 is MDHEN and CDR2 SYDVKM. Germline trimming cut 7 bases from V and 7 bases from J; bases unmatched to any gene: 9. DNA for the CDR3: TGTGCCAGCACCCGACTAGCGGGAGGGCCAGGGGAGCAGTACTTC. Protein product: CASTRLAGGPGEQYF.

The V gene is TRBV6-5, the J gene TRBJ1-5; D might be TRBD1 (6 bases). Trimming left V 6 bases short and J 4 bases short, with 7 bases between. The CDR3 covers 12 residues. Per the germline V gene, CDR1 is MNHEY and CDR2 is SVGAGI. CDR3 nucleotides: TGTGCCAGCAGCCAGGGGAATCAGCCCCAGCATTTT. Translated: CASSQGNQPQHF.